The rows below give T cell receptor beta chains drawn from one sample of a study of Graves' ophthalmopathy and Graves' hyperthyroidism. TCRdb passed the multiplex PCR reads through MiXCR, listing each CDR3 protein once. The sample has approximately 640,000 distinct CDR3 sequences; 35% to 50% are singletons. Sequencing input: peripheral blood. Receptor source: an adult man with Graves' ophthalmopathy. Both conserved end residues are part of each CDR3. The D gene is left open where the match is weak. Rows give clone size only sometimes, using once, few, many, or a class for an expanded clone.

D gene	V gene	clone size	J gene	CDR3 DNA	CDR3 protein
TRBD1	TRBV29-1	many	TRBJ1-4	TGCAGCGTTCTTGACAGGGTTAATGAAAAACTGTTTTTT	CSVLDRVNEKLFF
TRBD2	TRBV2	.	TRBJ2-6	TGTGCCAGCAAGCGGGACGGCGTCCTGACTTTC	CASKRDGVLTF
TRBD1	TRBV7-9	.	TRBJ1-2	TGTGCCAGCAGCCAGGGACAGGGGAGTGGAAACACCTTC	CASSQGQGSGNTF
.	TRBV25-1	.	TRBJ2-2	TGTGCCAGCAGCCAAGAGTACTTGAACACCGGGGAGCTGTTTTTT	CASSQEYLNTGELFF
TRBD2	TRBV5-6	many	TRBJ2-7	TGTGCCAGCAGCGAGTCGGGAGGGAAGTACGAGCAGTACTTC	CASSESGGKYEQYF
.	TRBV24-1	.	TRBJ2-7	TGTGCCAGCAGTGGGCAGGGGCGGCCATCCTACGAGCAGTACTTC	CASSGQGRPSYEQYF
.	TRBV7-8	many	TRBJ2-6	TGTGCCAGCAGCTTAGATAGGGGCGGGACTGGGGCCAACGTCCTGACTTTC	CASSLDRGGTGANVLTF
.	TRBV20-1	.	TRBJ1-1	TGCAGTGCTAGAGATCGGAAGGGGACTGAAGCTTTCTTT	CSARDRKGTEAFF
.	TRBV24-1	many	TRBJ2-7	TGTGCCACCAGTGATATAGACAGGCCTACCTACGAGCAGTACTTC	CATSDIDRPTYEQYF
.	TRBV7-9	many	TRBJ2-5	TGTGCCATCGAGATCGGGGTCCCTGAAGAGACCCAGTACTTC	CAIEIGVPEETQYF
.	TRBV24-1	many	TRBJ1-2	TGTGCCACCAGTGAGAACCCGGGGACTGGGGGAGCCCTCGAAGGCTACACCTTC	CATSENPGTGGALEGYTF
TRBD1	TRBV15	.	TRBJ1-4	TGTGCCAGCAGCCTAGCGGGACAGGCGGATGAAAAACTGTTTTTT	CASSLAGQADEKLFF
.	TRBV15	few	TRBJ2-3	TGTGCCACCAGCACCCTCAGGGGGGTATGGGCAGATACGCAGTATTTT	CATSTLRGVWADTQYF
.	TRBV25-1	.	TRBJ1-1	TGTGCCAGCAGGGAGCATGAAGCTTTCTTT	CASREHEAFF
.	TRBV7-9	many	TRBJ1-4	TGTGCCAGCAGCTTATATGAGAGGGGCCGTGAAAAACTGTTTTTT	CASSLYERGREKLFF